This T cell receptor beta chain was captured by sequencing in a study of blood T cell repertoires in COVID-19. Trimming shortened V by 1 base and J by 0 bases, and 13 bases separated the two germline ends. The length of the CDR3 is 16 residues. CDR1 and CDR2 (germline): LGHNA, YSLEER. The age range of participants was about 18 to 100 years, with residence in some 25 US areas. Categorization into cohorts depended on clinical history that participants reported. TCRdb keeps only in-frame clones here, not all; method: immunoSEQ multiplex PCR. This table has roughly 240,000 clones, about 91% appearing once.

The sequence was obtained from a woman aged 35 to 49 with acute COVID-19. Sequencing was performed on PBMCs or T cells enriched from blood (not recorded which). This chain joins TRBV4-3 and TRBJ2-7, with D unclear. CDR3 DNA sequence: TGCGCCAGCAGCCAAGGCCGACAATTCTCCTCCTACGAGCAGTACTTC. This translates into CASSQGRQFSSYEQYF.